This TCR beta chain was sequenced for a study of glioma-infiltrating T cells. Points from the study as a whole: Gliomas, especially low-grade, showed above-expected tissue-blood divergence; non-neoplastic patients showed below. CDR3 overlap between tissue and blood was very small.

This clonotype appeared many times. As yet, its antigen is unknown. Using RNA template, CDR3s of TCR alpha and beta were amplified with iRepertoire arm-PCR. For one-step reverse transcription and amplification, roughly 100-400 ng of tissue mRNA or PBMC total RNA was used. MiXCR was run by TCRdb on the multiplex PCR reads, yielding one entry per CDR3 protein. This sample yields some 150,000 distinct CDR3 sequences, of which about 39% are seen a single time; over 15% belongs to the top ten. Germline lookup yields CDR1 MNHNS and CDR2 SASEGT. This CDR3 has 12 residues. The ends were cut back, 3 bases at V and 5 bases at J, with 5 bases in the middle.

The chain links TRBV6-1 to TRBJ2-1, with D uncertain. The TCR was taken from a human donor with low-grade glioma or glioblastoma, undergoing nonglioma brain surgery, or in good health (not recorded which). The sample was glioma tissue, nonneoplastic brain tissue, or PBMCs (not recorded which). CDR3 nucleotides: TGTGCCAGCAGTGACATAGACAATGAGCAGTTCTTC. Translating it yields CASSDIDNEQFF.